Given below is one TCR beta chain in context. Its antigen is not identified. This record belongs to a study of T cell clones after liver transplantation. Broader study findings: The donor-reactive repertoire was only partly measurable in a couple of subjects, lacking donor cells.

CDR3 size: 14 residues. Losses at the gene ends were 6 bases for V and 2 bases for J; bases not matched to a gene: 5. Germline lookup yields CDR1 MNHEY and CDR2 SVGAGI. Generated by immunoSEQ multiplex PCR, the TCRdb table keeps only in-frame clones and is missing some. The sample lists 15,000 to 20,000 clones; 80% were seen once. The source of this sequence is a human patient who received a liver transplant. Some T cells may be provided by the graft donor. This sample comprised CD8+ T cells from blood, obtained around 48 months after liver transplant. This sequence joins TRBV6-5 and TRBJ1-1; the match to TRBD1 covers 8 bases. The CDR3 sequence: CASSLTGVNTEAFF. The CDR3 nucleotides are TGTGCCAGCAGCTTGACAGGGGTTAACACTGAAGCTTTCTTT.